The entry that follows covers one T cell receptor (beta chain) sequence. This record belongs to a study of blood T cell repertoires in COVID-19. Looking at the study overall: Spain, Italy and the United States supplied samples that represented acute and convalescent COVID-19. The cDNA or gDNA used as material had been derived from T cells, B-cell-depleted T cells, or PBMCs.

The CDR3 extends over 16 amino acids. Germline CDR1 reads SGHTA; CDR2 reads FQGNSA. Trimming shortened V by 1 base and J by 2 bases, and 14 bases separated the two germline ends. Original processing notes: Counts of nucleated cells, estimated from reference gene primer amplification, were obtained. Generated by immunoSEQ multiplex PCR, the TCRdb table keeps only in-frame clones and is missing some. The V and J calls and clone size come from that table; D and trimming were worked out from the DNA. The sample includes approximately 170,000 clones, 82% of them seen just once. Material for sequencing was peripheral blood. This sequence originates from a woman of 80 years or more with active or convalescent COVID-19. The gene calls are TRBV7-2 and TRBJ1-2, with D tentatively TRBD1 (6 bases). CDR3 bases: TGTGCCAGCAGCTTAGGTCTTGGGACACAGAACTATGGCTACACCTTC. It specifies CASSLGLGTQNYGYTF. Drawing the rest from reference TRBV7-2 and TRBJ1-2, the complete variable domain is GAGVSQSPSNKVTEKGKDVELRCDPISGHTALYWYRQSLGQGLEFLIYFQGNSAPDKSGLPSDRFSAERTGGSVSTLTIQRTQQEDSAVYLCASSLGLGTQNYGYTFGSGTRLTVV.